This entry lists 31 T cell receptor beta chains sequenced from one sample in a study of identical twins' blood T cells. TCRdb reanalysed the 5' RACE reads using MiXCR and keeps one entry per CDR3 protein. The table lists 350,000 to 400,000 distinct CDR3 sequences, under 30% of them singletons. Material: PBMCs. Source of these receptors: a woman between 18 and 55 years old in good health.

The rearrangement uses TRBV12-3 or TRBV12-4 and TRBJ1-2; the D is unclear. Trimming cost V 1 base and J 8 bases, with 5 bases left between them. The CDR3 spans 11 residues. The chain's CDR3 is CASSLVNGYTF. The CDR3 DNA is TGTGCCAGCAGTTTAGTGAACGGCTACACCTTC.

This chain connects TRBV12-3 or TRBV12-4 to TRBJ2-1; possibly TRBD2 for D (7 bases). The CDR3 runs to 15 residues. Trimming left V 4 bases short and J 5 bases short, with 15 bases between. The chain's CDR3 is CASSYGGGGNNEQFF. CDR3 DNA: TGTGCCAGCAGTTACGGGGGAGGGGGGAACAATGAGCAGTTCTTC.

This chain links TRBV29-1 with TRBJ1-1; 7 nucleotides align to TRBD1. Germline lookup yields CDR1 SQVTM and CDR2 ANQGSEA. V shed 3 bases, J shed 0 bases, and the junction held 1 base outside the gene matches. CDR3 length equals 13 residues. CDR3 nucleotide sequence: TGCAGCGTTGAGGGACAGTTGAACACTGAAGCTTTCTTT. This encodes CSVEGQLNTEAFF.

This clonotype was detected only a few times. At one end, the junction sequence differs from germline, possibly due to a read error. The chain has TRBV6-1 and TRBJ1-2; the match to TRBD1 covers 8 bases. Germline V gene lookup returns CDR1 MNHNS and CDR2 SASEGT. The CDR3 sequence is 16 residues long. CDR3 nucleotides: TGCGCCAGCACTCCCGGGACAGGAAGGACAGATTATGGCTACACCTTC. Translated, it gives CASTPGTGRTDYGYTF.

In the case of this clonotype: A much bigger clone sits one base away, suggesting this may be a read error. The genes are TRBV29-1 and TRBJ2-2; D not resolved. Germline loops: CDR1 SQVTM, CDR2 ANQGSEA. V gave up 4 bases and J gave up 7 bases, with 4 bases separating them. This CDR3 has 10 amino acids. CDR3 nucleotide sequence: TGCAGCGTTGGGGACGGGGAGCTGTTTTTT. This translates into CSVGDGELFF.

The chain joins TRBV3-1 to TRBJ2-3, with 15 bases that match TRBD2. Per the germline V gene, CDR1 is LGHDT and CDR2 is YNNKEL (reference sequence). The CDR3 loop spans 16 amino acids. Trimming at V came to 5 bases and at J to 4 bases, leaving 4 bases not matched to a gene. The CDR3: CASSLGLAGGADTQYF. The DNA of the CDR3 is TGTGCCAGCAGCTTGGGACTAGCGGGGGGTGCAGATACGCAGTATTTT.

This clonotype was seen at least ten times. The chain joins TRBV9 to TRBJ2-5, with D maybe TRBD2 (6 bases). Germline CDR1 and CDR2: SGDLS and YYNGEE. CDR3 length: 14 residues. Trimming removed 0 bases at V and 12 bases at J, with 18 bases between. Written as DNA, the CDR3 is TGTGCCAGCAGCGTAGGCCCCCCCGGGAGTCAAGAGTACTTC. Amino acids: CASSVGPPGSQEYF.

This clonotype was observed a few times. The chain links TRBV20-1 to TRBJ2-7; 13 bases are a match to TRBD2. This CDR3 contains 14 residues. After removal of 6 bases from V and 0 bases from J, the junction contained 2 bases not matched to a gene. Germline assignment: CDR1 DFQATT and CDR2 SNEGSKA (reference sequence). CDR3 nucleotides: TGCAGTGCGACTAGCGGGAGGAGCTCCTACGAGCAGTACTTC. Its protein product is CSATSGRSSYEQYF.

This clonotype has a handful of counts. The chain employs TRBV29-1 and TRBJ2-3, with TRBD1 matching over 10 bases. V lost 6 bases and J lost 3; bases outside the gene matches: 9. Germline CDR1 reads SQVTM; CDR2 reads ANQGSEA. CDR3 length: 15 residues. CDR3: CSVEGTGDSTDTQYF. DNA for the CDR3: TGCAGCGTCGAGGGGACAGGGGACTCTACAGATACGCAGTATTTT.

This clonotype is a singleton in its sample. The chain employs TRBV10-3 and TRBJ1-1, with a weak D call TRBD1 (5 bases). The CDR3 has 14 residues. The V gene's germline CDR1 is ENHRY and CDR2 SYGVKD. Trimming left V 6 bases short and J 4 bases short, with 15 bases between. CDR3 nucleotides: TGTGCCATCAGGGCAGGGAGGGCAAGCACTGAAGCTTTCTTT. Translated: CAIRAGRASTEAFF.

This clonotype was found many times. This chain connects TRBV12-3 or TRBV12-4 to TRBJ2-1; no clear D gene. Trimming removed 6 bases at V and 5 bases at J, with 11 bases between. This CDR3 region has 13 residues. The CDR3 reads CASSPLGNNEQFF. The CDR3 DNA reads TGTGCCAGCAGCCCCCTTGGCAACAATGAGCAGTTCTTC.

The chain joins TRBV20-1 to TRBJ1-4; D gene uncertain. V gave up 2 bases and J gave up 4 bases, with 17 bases separating them. The CDR3 spans 16 residues. The germline V gene encodes CDR1 DFQATT and CDR2 SNEGSKA (reference sequence). CDR3 DNA: TGCAGTGCTAGACCTCGGGTAAACAGCTATAATGAAAAACTGTTTTTT. It translates to CSARPRVNSYNEKLFF.

The chain has TRBV11-2 and TRBJ2-2, with 7 bases matching TRBD1. V lost 5 bases and J lost 3; bases outside the gene matches: 6. CDR3 size: 15 residues. The V gene's germline CDR1 is SGHAT and CDR2 FQNNGV. CDR3 coding DNA: TGTGCCAGCAGCCCTCGGGACAGTTACACCGGGGAGCTGTTTTTT. This translates into CASSPRDSYTGELFF. Looking up the rest from reference TRBV11-2 and TRBJ2-2 gives the full variable domain: EAGVAQSPRYKIIEKRQSVAFWCNPISGHATLYWYQQILGQGPKLLIQFQNNGVVDDSQLPKDRFSAERLKGVDSTLKIQPAKLEDSAVYLCASSPRDSYTGELFFGEGSRLTVL.

As for this clonotype: No conserved phenylalanine or tryptophan ends this CDR3, so it is likely a read error. This chain connects TRBV2 to TRBJ1-4; D remains unclear. V was trimmed by 10 bases and J by 7 bases, leaving 16 bases between them. Germline V gene sequence: CDR1 SNHLY, CDR2 FYNNEI. The CDR3 is 13 amino acids. CDR3 coding DNA: TGTGCCATGAGGACGGGTACAAGTGAAAAACTGTTTTAT. It yields the protein CAMRTGTSEKLFY.

The table lists this clonotype with a few counts. The chain has TRBV6-2 or TRBV6-3 and TRBJ2-5; 12 bases map to TRBD2. This CDR3 is built from 16 residues. The V and J ends lost 5 bases and 7 bases, in that order; junction bases with no gene match: 11. Germline-derived CDR1 and CDR2 are MNHEY and SVGEGT. CDR3 amino acids: CASSHTSGGTSRTQYF. DNA of the CDR3: TGTGCCAGCAGTCACACTAGCGGGGGGACCTCAAGGACCCAGTACTTC.

V and J are TRBV6-6 and TRBJ2-1; D uncertain. From germline, CDR1 is MNHNY and CDR2 SVGAGI (reference sequence). V lost 5 bases and J 3 bases, leaving 8 bases between the germline ends. This CDR3 is built from 13 residues. This CDR3 reads CASSIDVYNEQFF. CDR3 coding DNA: TGTGCCAGCAGTATCGACGTCTACAATGAGCAGTTCTTC.

This clonotype was found a few times. The chain joins TRBV19 to TRBJ2-7; no clear D. This CDR3 region has 11 residues. V shed 6 bases and J shed 3 bases, with 6 bases lying between them. Germline V gene lookup returns CDR1 LNHDA and CDR2 SQIVND (reference sequence). The CDR3 region is CASSNFYEQYF. CDR3 in DNA: TGTGCCAGTAGCAACTTCTACGAGCAGTACTTC.

In this sample, this clonotype turned up a few times. The chain carries TRBV4-1 and TRBJ2-2; 7 bases agree with TRBD1. The CDR3 has 15 amino acids. With 2 bases clipped from V and 6 bases from J, the junction kept 6 bases outside the gene matches. Germline V gene lookup returns CDR1 MGHRA and CDR2 YSYEKL. The CDR3 loop reads CASSQTGEFSGELFF. CDR3 bases: TGCGCCAGCAGCCAAACAGGGGAATTTTCCGGGGAGCTGTTTTTT.

This clonotype was seen ten or more times. This chain connects TRBV29-1 to TRBJ2-1; tentatively, D is TRBD1 (5 bases). Germline CDR1 and CDR2: SQVTM and ANQGSEA. Trimming cost V 6 bases and J 8 bases, with 23 bases left between them. The length of the CDR3 is 15 residues. Here the CDR3 reads CSVNRPPVGFYEQFF. CDR3 coding DNA: TGCAGCGTAAACAGGCCTCCTGTTGGGTTCTATGAGCAGTTCTTC.

V usage is TRBV5-1 and J usage is TRBJ1-1; D not certain. V dropped 4 bases and J dropped 4 bases, with 11 bases sitting between them. Germline-derived CDR1 and CDR2 are SGHRS and YFSETQ. The CDR3 runs to 13 residues. In nucleotides, the CDR3 is TGCGCCAGCAGCCCACAAGACATCACTGAAGCTTTCTTT. This codes for CASSPQDITEAFF.

This clonotype was observed a single time. The CDR3 region has the DNA TGTGCCAGCGCCCTCCGGGAGCTGTTTTTT. Protein product: CASALRELFF. This chain uses TRBV12-3 or TRBV12-4 with TRBJ2-2; D gene ambiguous. V was shortened by 8 bases and J by 9 bases, with 7 bases between the two germline ends. The CDR3 is made up of 10 amino acids.

The V call is TRBV19, the J call TRBJ2-1; maybe TRBD1 (5 bases). CDR1 is LNHDA and CDR2 is SQIVND in the germline V gene (reference sequence). This CDR3 spans 14 amino acids. Trimming removed 7 bases at V and 0 bases at J, with 10 bases between. The CDR3 DNA is TGTGCCAGTAATGGCAGGGCCTCCTACAATGAGCAGTTCTTC. This sequence encodes CASNGRASYNEQFF.

This clonotype was counted between two and nine times. This chain uses TRBV2 with TRBJ2-7; D unresolved. The CDR3 runs 13 residues. V dropped 3 bases and J dropped 3 bases, with 9 bases sitting between them. Per germline, CDR1 SNHLY and CDR2 FYNNEI. Here the CDR3 DNA reads TGTGCCAGCAGTGAGTTCACGGACTACGAGCAGTACTTC. It codes for CASSEFTDYEQYF.

The chain couples TRBV6-1 to TRBJ1-1, with TRBD1 as a possible D gene (5 bases). The CDR3 totals 15 residues. The V gene's germline CDR1 is MNHNS and CDR2 SASEGT. Trimming removed 5 bases from V and 0 bases from J, with 13 bases in between. The CDR3 is CASSPSGTMNTEAFF. CDR3 bases: TGTGCCAGCAGTCCCTCCGGGACGATGAACACTGAAGCTTTCTTT.

Turning to this clonotype: An end of the junction differs from the germline gene, which may be a read error. CDR3 in amino acids: CSVLVGNTGAFF. In DNA, the CDR3 is TGCAGCGTTTTAGTGGGGAACACTGGAGCTTTCTTT. The chain uses TRBV29-1 and TRBJ1-1; D is uncertain. The CDR3 is 12 residues long. Per germline, CDR1 SQVTM and CDR2 ANQGSEA.

The rearrangement joins TRBV5-8 to TRBJ2-1, with D unclear. Germline CDR1 is SGHTS and CDR2 is YDEGEE. V gave up 3 bases and J gave up 0 bases, with 13 bases separating them. The CDR3 totals 16 residues. The CDR3 protein is CASSSRAGSSYNEQFF. The DNA for the CDR3 is TGTGCCAGCAGCTCTAGGGCCGGAAGCTCCTACAATGAGCAGTTCTTC.

J is TRBJ2-1 and V is TRBV7-8, with D uncertain. Germline CDR1 and CDR2: SGHVS and FQNEAQ. This CDR3 has 14 amino acids. V shed 3 bases and J shed 1 base, with 7 bases lying between them. CDR3 in DNA: TGTGCCAGCAGCTTTAGTAGGTCCTACAATGAGCAGTTCTTC. The encoded protein is CASSFSRSYNEQFF. Based on the CDR3 plus reference TRBV7-8 and TRBJ2-1, the full variable domain is GAGVSQSPRYKVAKRGQDVALRCDPISGHVSLFWYQQALGQGPEFLTYFQNEAQLDKSGLPSDRFFAERPEGSVSTLKIQRTQQEDSAVYLCASSFSRSYNEQFFGPGTRLTVL.

In the case of this clonotype: A junction boundary mismatches the germline segment, possibly from a read error. The chain couples TRBV11-2 to TRBJ2-7, with 8 bases aligning to TRBD1. Germline values: CDR1 SGHAT, CDR2 FQNNGV. The CDR3 covers 15 residues. The CDR3 DNA sequence: TGTGCCAGCAGCCCCTGGGTGGCAGGGGGCTACGAGCGGTACTTC. Translated: CASSPWVAGGYERYF.

The rearrangement joins TRBV4-3 to TRBJ1-1; no clear D gene. The CDR3 is 14 amino acids. Trimming left V 4 bases short and J 3 bases short, with 12 bases between. In germline, CDR1 is LGHNA, CDR2 YSLEER. DNA for the CDR3: TGCGCCAGCAGCCGGTCTCTGAGGGACACTGAAGCTTTCTTT. Protein: CASSRSLRDTEAFF.

This clonotype was recorded at least ten times. V gene TRBV19 combines with J gene TRBJ1-2; 7 nucleotides align to TRBD1. The CDR3 consists of 14 residues. In germline, CDR1 is LNHDA, CDR2 SQIVND (reference sequence). V gave up 5 bases and J gave up 6 bases; unmatched junction bases: 9. The CDR3 sequence is CASSLHRGRNGYTF. The CDR3 bases are TGTGCCAGTAGTCTACACAGGGGAAGGAATGGCTACACCTTC.

This clonotype occurred many times. The V and J genes are TRBV5-1 and TRBJ2-3; 8 nucleotides agree with TRBD2. Germline V lookup: CDR1 SGHRS, CDR2 YFSETQ. Trimming took 4 bases from V and 0 from J; bases not matched to a gene: 4. This CDR3 has 15 amino acids. The CDR3 sequence: CASSVSGASTDTQYF. CDR3 bases: TGCGCCAGCAGCGTTAGCGGGGCTAGCACAGATACGCAGTATTTT.